These 17 T cell receptor beta chains came from one sample sequenced in a study of cytomegalovirus exposure and HLA in healthy donors. Both 60 Vbeta primers and 13 Jbeta primers went into the PCR. Clones were read by immunoSEQ multiplex PCR, and TCRdb kept only the in-frame ones, dropping some. Of over 150,000 clones in the sample, 79% are singletons; the top ten hold 1.6%. Input material: PBMCs. The receptors derive from a woman aged 18-35 years in good health and CMV-seronegative.

The J gene is TRBJ2-2, the V gene TRBV7-2; tentatively, D is TRBD2 (5 bases). Per germline, CDR1 SGHTA and CDR2 FQGNSA. The V gene lost 5 bases and the J gene lost 3 bases, with 16 bases spanning the gap. CDR3 length: 16 amino acids. The CDR3 sequence is CASSPPRGYDTGELFF. CDR3 sequence (DNA): TGTGCCAGCAGCCCTCCACGGGGATACGACACCGGGGAGCTGTTTTTT.

The gene calls are TRBV28 and TRBJ2-7; D perhaps matches TRBD2 (6 bases). Trimming removed 6 bases at V and 2 bases at J, with 11 bases between. CDR1 and CDR2 (germline): MDHEN, SYDVKM. The CDR3 totals 13 residues. The CDR3 loop is CASSNSGTYEQYF. As DNA, the CDR3 is TGTGCCAGCAGCAATAGCGGTACCTACGAGCAGTACTTC.

The genes are TRBV5-1 and TRBJ1-2, with D uncertain. From germline, CDR1 is SGHRS and CDR2 YFSETQ. V lost 4 bases, J lost 4 bases, and 14 bases lay in between. This CDR3 is 14 amino acids long. The CDR3 nucleotides are TGCGCCAGCAGCCCCGAACAGCATTCCTATGGCTACACCTTC. It specifies CASSPEQHSYGYTF.

V gene TRBV4-2 combines with J gene TRBJ2-7, with 12 bases aligning to TRBD2. The CDR3 has 16 amino acids. V gave up 1 base and J gave up 1 base; unmatched junction bases: 2. Germline CDR1 LGHNA, CDR2 YNFKEQ. This CDR3 is CASSQGTSGESYEQYF. The DNA for the CDR3 is TGTGCCAGCAGCCAAGGGACTAGCGGGGAGTCCTACGAGCAGTACTTC.

The genes are TRBV14 and TRBJ2-3, with 9 bases lining up with TRBD2. The CDR3 length is 13 residues. J gave up 8 bases and V 6 bases, and 6 bases lay outside the gene matches. Germline V gives CDR1 SGHDN, CDR2 FVKESK. The CDR3 DNA follows: TGTGCCAGCAGAGGCGGGGGGGCCGCTACGCAGTATTTT. Amino acids: CASRGGGAATQYF.

This clone was seen only a few times. The rearrangement links TRBV4-1 to TRBJ2-2, with a possible D match to TRBD1 (6 bases). CDR3 length equals 16 residues. Trimming removed 1 base at V and 5 bases at J, with 14 bases between. Per germline, CDR1 MGHRA and CDR2 YSYEKL. The CDR3 DNA reads TGCGCCAGCAGCCAAGGATCAGGGGAAAGGACCGGGGAGCTGTTTTTT. Residues: CASSQGSGERTGELFF.

V gene TRBV15 combines with J gene TRBJ2-1; a possible D gene is TRBD2 (5 bases). Trimming took 3 bases from V and 7 from J, leaving 13 bases between them. The CDR3 is 14 residues long. In germline, CDR1 is LNHNV, CDR2 YYDKDF (reference sequence). The CDR3 loop reads CATSRPGEENEQFF. CDR3 DNA: TGTGCCACCAGCAGGCCCGGGGAAGAAAATGAGCAGTTCTTC.

This clone has a single count. The J gene is TRBJ2-3, the V gene TRBV4-3; 8 bases are shared with TRBD2. V was pared by 4 bases and J by 4 bases, with 4 bases of the junction left unmatched. This CDR3 region has 14 residues. Looked up from germline, CDR1 is LGHNA and CDR2 is YSLEER. CDR3: CASSRAGVADTQYF. CDR3 nucleotide sequence: TGCGCCAGCAGCCGAGCGGGAGTTGCAGATACGCAGTATTTT.

This chain uses TRBV7-3 with TRBJ2-5; unclear D gene. The CDR3 totals 12 residues. Germline CDR1 and CDR2: SGHTA and FQGTGA. V was cut by 2 bases and J by 4 bases, with 5 bases left in between. The CDR3 bases are TGTGCCAGCAGCTTAGCAGGAGAGACCCAGTACTTC. This sequence encodes CASSLAGETQYF.

This sequence joins TRBV7-8 and TRBJ2-5; maybe TRBD2 (5 bases). This CDR3 has 14 residues. Trimming removed 5 bases from V and 4 bases from J, with 14 bases in between. Germline CDR1 SGHVS, CDR2 FQNEAQ. The CDR3, as DNA: TGTGCCAGCAGCCCCTTTCGGGATGGAGAGACCCAGTACTTC. It is translated as CASSPFRDGETQYF.

The CDR3 DNA sequence: TGCGCCAGCAGTCGCCTAGGACAGGGGGTGCCCTCCGGCACTGAAGCTTTCTTT. This gives the protein CASSRLGQGVPSGTEAFF. V usage is TRBV5-1 and J usage is TRBJ1-1, with TRBD1 matching over 10 bases. The ends lost 5 bases at V and 4 bases at J; junction bases unmatched: 17. Germline CDR1 reads SGHRS; CDR2 reads YFSETQ. This CDR3 is 18 amino acids long. The variable domain in full, with the rest retrieved from reference TRBV5-1 and TRBJ1-1, is KAGVTQTPRYLIKTRGQQVTLSCSPISGHRSVSWYQQTPGQGLQFLFEYFSETQRNKGNFPGRFSGRQFSNSRSEMNVSTLELGDSALYLCASSRLGQGVPSGTEAFFGQGTRLTVV.

DNA for the CDR3: TGTGCCATCAGTGAGTCACAGAACACTGAAGCTTTCTTT. Translation gives CAISESQNTEAFF. J is TRBJ1-1 and V is TRBV10-3; D not certain. Germline V gene lookup returns CDR1 ENHRY and CDR2 SYGVKD. CDR3 size: 13 residues. With 0 bases removed from V and 1 base from J, the gap between germline ends came to 3 bases.

The J gene is TRBJ1-6, the V gene TRBV7-9; possibly TRBD1 for D (6 bases). From germline, CDR1 is SEHNR and CDR2 FQNEAQ (reference sequence). With 1 base removed from V and 5 bases from J, the gap between germline ends came to 9 bases. The CDR3 is made up of 15 amino acids. Here the CDR3 DNA reads TGTGCCAGCAGCTTAGTCTCAGGGGATAATTCACCCCTCCACTTT. Translation: CASSLVSGDNSPLHF. Full variable domain (remainder filled in from reference TRBV7-9 and TRBJ1-6): DTGVSQNPRHKITKRGQNVTFRCDPISEHNRLYWYRQTLGQGPEFLTYFQNEAQLEKSRLLSDRFSAERPKGSFSTLEIQRTEQGDSAMYLCASSLVSGDNSPLHFGNGTRLTVT.

This sequence joins TRBV6-1 and TRBJ2-7; TRBD1 is a possible D gene (7 bases). V was trimmed by 4 bases and J by 0 bases, leaving 22 bases between them. Germline assignment: CDR1 MNHNS and CDR2 SASEGT. This CDR3 has 18 amino acids. CDR3 sequence: CASSATIGGAGGSYEQYF. Here the CDR3 DNA reads TGTGCCAGCAGTGCTACAATAGGAGGGGCAGGGGGCTCCTACGAGCAGTACTTC.

J is TRBJ2-3 and V is TRBV28; D is perhaps TRBD1 (6 bases). This CDR3 contains 15 residues. V was pared by 6 bases and J by 4 bases, with 17 bases between. The germline V gene encodes CDR1 MDHEN and CDR2 SYDVKM. The CDR3 spells CASRRLPQGADTQYF. Here the CDR3 DNA reads TGTGCCAGCAGAAGACTACCACAGGGTGCAGATACGCAGTATTTT. Looking up the rest from reference TRBV28 and TRBJ2-3 gives the full variable domain: DVKVTQSSRYLVKRTGEKVFLECVQDMDHENMFWYRQDPGLGLRLIYFSYDVKMKEKGDIPEGYSVSREKKERFSLILESASTNQTSMYLCASRRLPQGADTQYFGPGTRLTVL.

On this clone: At one boundary the junction diverges from the germline segment, which might be a read error. The V call is TRBV7-9, the J call TRBJ1-6, with D unclear. Germline loops: CDR1 SEHNR, CDR2 FQNEAQ (reference sequence). The CDR3 runs to 14 residues. The chain's CDR3 is CSSSGGDYNSPLHF. Here the CDR3 DNA reads TGTTCCAGCAGTGGAGGAGATTATAATTCACCCCTCCACTTT.

This chain connects TRBV14 to TRBJ2-7, with TRBD1 matching over 8 bases. The germline V gene encodes CDR1 SGHDN and CDR2 FVKESK. The CDR3 length is 14 residues. The J segment lost 2 bases and the V segment lost 4 bases, leaving 4 bases of the junction unmatched. CDR3 DNA: TGTGCCAGCAGCCGTGACAGGGGAGCCTACGAGCAGTACTTC. Its protein product is CASSRDRGAYEQYF.